This TCR beta chain was profiled in a study of cytomegalovirus exposure and HLA in healthy donors. Study-level results: It was 150 to 200 TCR beta chains that were listed as cytomegalovirus-associated. Rarity marked most TCR sequences, yet some public TCRs occurred in many donors. Analysis was carried out at a later point, and it linked a missense DCLRE1C variant to TCR beta V- and J-gene trimming.

This CDR3 region has 13 residues. With 7 bases removed from V and 3 bases from J, the gap between germline ends came to 12 bases. CDR1 is MNHEY and CDR2 is SVGAGI in the germline V gene. Researchers ran the PCR with 60 Vbeta and 13 Jbeta primers. In the original analysis: A later analysis counted around 74 million unique TCR beta chains, some 12 million shared. The assay was immunoSEQ multiplex PCR, and TCRdb's table has in-frame clones only and misses some. V, J and clone size are taken as reported in that table, and D and trimming were inferred from the DNA itself. Among 55,000 to 85,000 clones listed, roughly 69% were seen once. As for this clone: Its antigen is as yet unknown.

Specimen: PBMCs. The clonotype comes from a woman between 50 and 59 years old in good health and CMV-seronegative. The chain joins TRBV6-5 to TRBJ1-2; possible D gene TRBD1, 6 bases. DNA of the CDR3: TGTGCCAGCATTTCACCAGGGGACTATGGCTACACCTTC. Protein: CASISPGDYGYTF.